One and the same sample provided the 5 T cell receptor beta chains below, sequenced in a study of human T cells and chemical hapten exposure. TCRdb reanalysed the RACE reads using MiXCR and keeps one entry per CDR3 protein. The sample records nearly 80,000 distinct CDR3 sequences, about a tenth being singletons. As for time point: patch test 1, 2 weeks after DPC sensitization. Noted treatment: therapeutic diphenylcyclopropenone sensitization with weekly scalp DPC. The starting material was whole blood, obtained in connection with sensitization to the hapten diphenylcyclopropenone (DPC). The source of these receptors is a woman aged 45-65 years with alopecia areata. Some clones in this sample may be carry-over from other donors' samples.

This clonotype has more than one count but fewer than ten. The V call is TRBV7-8, the J call TRBJ1-2; no clear D gene. V was trimmed by 5 bases and J by 0 bases, leaving 13 bases between them. CDR3 length: 15 residues. Germline V gene sequence: CDR1 SGHVS, CDR2 FQNEAQ. CDR3 nucleotide sequence: TGTGCCAGCAGCCCCCTCCAGGCAGCTAACTATGGCTACACCTTC. Amino acid sequence: CASSPLQAANYGYTF. Complete variable domain (other parts from reference TRBV7-8 and TRBJ1-2): GAGVSQSPRYKVAKRGQDVALRCDPISGHVSLFWYQQALGQGPEFLTYFQNEAQLDKSGLPSDRFFAERPEGSVSTLKIQRTQQEDSAVYLCASSPLQAANYGYTFGSGTRLTVV.

The CDR3 region is CAWSVKGQEFDGYTF. The CDR3 nucleotides are TGTGCCTGGAGTGTAAAAGGACAAGAGTTCGATGGCTACACCTTC. The chain uses TRBV30 and TRBJ1-2; possible D gene TRBD1, 5 bases. V dropped 0 bases and J dropped 6 bases, with 17 bases sitting between them. Per the germline V gene, CDR1 is GTSNPN and CDR2 is SVGIG (reference sequence). The CDR3 is made up of 15 amino acids.

The table lists this clonotype with a few counts. This chain links TRBV3-1 with TRBJ2-1; TRBD1 might be the D (5 bases). Germline values: CDR1 LGHDT, CDR2 YNNKEL (reference sequence). CDR3 length: 16 amino acids. V gave up 2 bases and J gave up 8 bases, with 19 bases separating them. CDR3 loop: CASSQSLPPLQDEQFF. DNA of the CDR3: TGTGCCAGCAGCCAATCCCTCCCCCCTCTACAGGATGAGCAGTTCTTC.

The chain couples TRBV29-1 to TRBJ2-2; no reliable D call. V lost 4 bases to trimming and J lost 8 bases, with 14 bases between them. This CDR3 comprises 13 residues. CDR1 is SQVTM and CDR2 is ANQGSEA in the germline V gene. The CDR3 region is CSVGSAARGELFF. CDR3 nucleotides: TGCAGCGTTGGTTCAGCCGCTAGGGGGGAGCTGTTTTTT.

This clonotype came up a few times. The V gene is TRBV12-3 or TRBV12-4, the J gene TRBJ1-1; D is ambiguous. The CDR3 is 12 amino acids. V was shortened by 5 bases and J by 11 bases, with 15 bases between the two germline ends. In nucleotides, the CDR3 is TGTGCCAGCAGTCCTGGCCCCGCGTGGGCTTTCTTT. The encoded protein is CASSPGPAWAFF.